A single sample is the source of the 17 T cell receptor beta chains below, sequenced in a study of MAIT cells during Salmonella Paratyphi A infection. This sample's time point: after infection, following antibiotic treatment. MAIT cells were sorted by flow cytometry as Valpha7.2+ CD161+ T cells. Each CDR3 protein is one row after TCRdb ran MiXCR on the 5' RACE reads. The sample has some 1,600 distinct CDR3 sequences; less than 75% are singletons. Overall study findings and caveats: Oligoclonal MAIT cells preferred TRBV20 and TRBV6, with usage seemingly unaffected by infection.

These TCRs' antigens remain unknown. The source was MAIT cells from blood, collected at the last sampling point of the challenge study. These receptors came from a person aged 18 to 75 who was deliberately infected with Salmonella Paratyphi A in a paratyphoid fever challenge study.

This clonotype showed up just once. The rearrangement joins TRBV7-2 to TRBJ2-1; 10 bases are shared with TRBD2. In germline, CDR1 is SGHTA, CDR2 FQGNSA. Trimming removed 1 base from V and 4 bases from J; junction bases left unmatched: 10. This CDR3 is 18 amino acids long. The CDR3 DNA sequence: TGTGCCAGCAGCTTAGGAGCTAGCGGGAGTATTGTATACAATGAGCAGTTCTTC. Protein sequence: CASSLGASGSIVYNEQFF.

This clonotype is labeled as large. This chain uses TRBV6-1 with TRBJ1-4, with 9 bases lining up with TRBD1. V lost 3 bases to trimming and J lost 7 bases; unmatched junction nucleotides: 9. Germline CDR1 is MNHNS and CDR2 is SASEGT. The CDR3 consists of 16 residues. CDR3 sequence reads: CASSEKTGQGGEKLFF. CDR3 nucleotides: TGTGCCAGCAGTGAGAAAACGGGACAGGGTGGTGAAAAACTGTTTTTT.

Only one count was recorded for this clonotype. A much larger clone is a single base away; this may be a read error. This chain's CDR3 is CSAKGLSDPEAFF. As DNA, the CDR3 is TGCAGTGCTAAGGGACTCTCGGACCCTGAAGCTTTCTTT. The chain links TRBV20-1 to TRBJ1-1; possible D gene TRBD1, 5 bases. This CDR3 contains 13 residues. Trimming removed 4 bases at V and 6 bases at J, with 15 bases between. Germline CDR1 DFQATT, CDR2 SNEGSKA (reference sequence).

Written as DNA, the CDR3 is TGCGCCAGCAGCCAAGAACGGGGGACCACAGATACGCAGTATTTT. The encoded protein is CASSQERGTTDTQYF. The chain uses TRBV4-1 and TRBJ2-3, with a weak D call TRBD2 (6 bases). The CDR3 covers 15 residues. Looked up from germline, CDR1 is MGHRA and CDR2 is YSYEKL. V dropped 0 bases and J dropped 2 bases, with 9 bases sitting between them.

The V call is TRBV27, the J call TRBJ1-2; D is uncertain. Germline V lookup: CDR1 MNHEY, CDR2 SMNVEV (reference sequence). This CDR3 has 13 amino acids. V shed 6 bases and J shed 4 bases, with 12 bases lying between them. CDR3 region: CASSLGRSYGYTF. DNA of the CDR3: TGTGCCAGCAGCCTCGGACGATCCTATGGCTACACCTTC.

This clonotype is deemed large. V is TRBV20-1 and J is TRBJ2-7; a weak D match, TRBD1 (5 bases). The germline V gene encodes CDR1 DFQATT and CDR2 SNEGSKA (reference sequence). The CDR3 loop spans 12 amino acids. V lost 0 bases and J lost 4, with 7 bases in between. The CDR3 loop is CSARDREYEQYF. The CDR3 coding sequence is TGCAGTGCTAGAGACAGGGAATACGAGCAGTACTTC.

This chain links TRBV5-1 with TRBJ2-2; 13 bases agree with TRBD2. CDR1 and CDR2 (germline): SGHRS, YFSETQ. This CDR3 is 17 amino acids long. Trimming cost V 3 bases and J 2 bases; bases outside gene matches: 4. Here the CDR3 DNA reads TGCGCCAGCAGCTGGGGACTAGCGGGACATAACACCGGGGAGCTGTTTTTT. Translating it yields CASSWGLAGHNTGELFF.

This chain links TRBV7-9 with TRBJ2-7; the D gene could be TRBD1 or TRBD2 (5 bases each). CDR1 and CDR2 from the germline V gene are SEHNR and FQNEAQ (reference sequence). CDR3 size: 15 residues. V lost 4 bases and J lost 6, with 19 bases in between. The CDR3 DNA is TGTGCCAGCAGCTCGTCGAGGGACGGGGACGCCGAGCAGTACTTC. This sequence encodes CASSSSRDGDAEQYF. The whole variable domain, remainder taken from reference TRBV7-9 and TRBJ2-7, is DTGVSQNPRHKITKRGQNVTFRCDPISEHNRLYWYRQTLGQGPEFLTYFQNEAQLEKSRLLSDRFSAERPKGSFSTLEIQRTEQGDSAMYLCASSSSRDGDAEQYFGPGTRLTVT.

On this clonotype: This CDR3 fails to terminate in the conserved phenylalanine or tryptophan, so it likely reflects a read error. The DNA is left out, because the CDR3 cannot be placed on it with certainty; the CDR3 is given as TCRdb lists it. The chain recombines TRBV4-3 with TRBJ1-1. Germline CDR1 reads LGHNA; CDR2 reads YSLEER. The CDR3 length is 14 residues, termini included. The CDR3 loop is CASSRNMEGKEEGG.

The chain links TRBV9 to TRBJ2-6, with no clear D. The CDR3 has 17 amino acids. The V gene's germline CDR1 is SGDLS and CDR2 YYNGEE. Trimming removed 2 bases at V and 0 bases at J, with 12 bases between. The CDR3 reads CASSVNLRNSGANVLTF. The DNA of the CDR3 is TGTGCCAGCAGCGTCAATCTTCGTAACTCTGGGGCCAACGTCCTGACTTTC.

About this clonotype itself: A read error is possible here, since a much larger clone lies one base away. The chain carries TRBV4-2 and TRBJ2-3; 9 bases line up with TRBD1. This CDR3 region has 15 residues. CDR1 and CDR2 (germline): LGHNA, YNFKEQ. CDR3 in DNA: TGTGCCGGCAGGTCGACAGGGGGAGAAACAGATACGCAGTATTTT. Translation gives CAGRSTGGETDTQYF.

As regards this clonotype: The final CDR3 position lacks the conserved phenylalanine or tryptophan, pointing to a likely read error. The V and J genes are TRBV12-3 or TRBV12-4 and TRBJ2-1, with 12 positions matching TRBD2. CDR3 length: 14 amino acids. Trimming cost V 6 bases and J 10 bases; bases outside gene matches: 7. The CDR3 here is CASSRLAGVGEQFL. The DNA of the CDR3 is TGTGCCAGCAGCCGACTAGCGGGAGTAGGGGAGCAGTTCTTA.

Notes on this clonotype: The conserved phenylalanine or tryptophan normally closing the CDR3 is absent here, so this likely arose from a read error. No DNA is shown, since the ends of the CDR3 on it are uncertain; the CDR3 is the one TCRdb lists. CDR3 loop: CSARDPTSGGDTGEMFG. V usage is TRBV20-1 and J usage is TRBJ2-2; the table's D call, TRBD2, has no DNA check behind it. Germline CDR1 is DFQATT and CDR2 is SNEGSKA (reference sequence). The CDR3 adds up to 17 amino acids, both ends counted.

The chain has TRBV10-2 and TRBJ2-6; D could derive from TRBD1 or TRBD2 (5 bases each). This CDR3 has 17 amino acids. Trimming took 5 bases from V and 1 from J, leaving 15 bases between them. The germline V gene has CDR1 WSHSY and CDR2 SAAADI. CDR3 protein: CASSSGTGISGANVLTF. DNA for the CDR3: TGCGCCAGCAGTTCCGGGACGGGGATTTCTGGGGCCAACGTCCTGACTTTC.

The chain recombines TRBV30 with TRBJ1-4; perhaps TRBD1 as D (5 bases). Trimming shortened V by 0 bases and J by 8 bases, and 13 bases separated the two germline ends. CDR1 is GTSNPN and CDR2 is SVGIG in the germline V gene (reference sequence). The CDR3 sequence is 14 residues long. For the CDR3, the DNA is TGTGCCTGGAGTGTCGGGGGGAGTTGGGAAAAACTGTTTTTT. Encoded protein: CAWSVGGSWEKLFF.

This rearrangement joins TRBV6-5 to TRBJ2-1, with TRBD1 identical over 9 bases. The V and J ends lost 2 bases and 7 bases, in that order; junction bases with no gene match: 6. Germline-derived CDR1 and CDR2 are MNHEY and SVGAGI. This CDR3 spans 15 amino acids. CDR3 bases: TGTGCCAGCAGTTACCTTCGGACAGGGGAGAATGAGCAGTTCTTC. Translation: CASSYLRTGENEQFF.

By share, this clonotype ranks as medium-sized (0.01 to 0.1%). The chain combines TRBV20-1 with TRBJ2-2; 12 bases align to TRBD2. J lost 3 bases, V lost 0 bases, and 2 bases had no gene match. The CDR3 sequence is 16 residues long. The germline gives CDR1 DFQATT, CDR2 SNEGSKA (reference sequence). The CDR3 protein is CSAREWTSGDTGELFF. The CDR3 coding sequence is TGCAGTGCTAGAGAGTGGACTAGCGGGGACACCGGGGAGCTGTTTTTT.